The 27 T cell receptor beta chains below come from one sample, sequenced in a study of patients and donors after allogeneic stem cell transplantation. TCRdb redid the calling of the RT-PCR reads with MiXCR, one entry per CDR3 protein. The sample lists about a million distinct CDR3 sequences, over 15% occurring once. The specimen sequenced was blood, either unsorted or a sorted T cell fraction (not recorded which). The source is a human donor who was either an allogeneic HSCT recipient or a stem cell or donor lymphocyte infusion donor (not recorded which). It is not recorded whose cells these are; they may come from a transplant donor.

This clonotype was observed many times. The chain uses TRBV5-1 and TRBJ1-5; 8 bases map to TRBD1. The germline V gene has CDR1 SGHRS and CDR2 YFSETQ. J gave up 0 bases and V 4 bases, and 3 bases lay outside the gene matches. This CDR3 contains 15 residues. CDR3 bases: TGCGCCAGCAGCCTGACAGGGGATAGCAATCAGCCCCAGCATTTT. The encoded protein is CASSLTGDSNQPQHF.

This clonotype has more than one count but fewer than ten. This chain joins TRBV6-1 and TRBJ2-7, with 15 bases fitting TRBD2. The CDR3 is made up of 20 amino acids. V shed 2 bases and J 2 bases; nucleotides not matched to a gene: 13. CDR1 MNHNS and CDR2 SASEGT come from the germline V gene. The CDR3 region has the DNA TGTGCCAGCAGTGAATGGATGGGACTAGCGGGAGGAATCTGTACCTACGAGCAGTACTTC. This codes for CASSEWMGLAGGICTYEQYF.

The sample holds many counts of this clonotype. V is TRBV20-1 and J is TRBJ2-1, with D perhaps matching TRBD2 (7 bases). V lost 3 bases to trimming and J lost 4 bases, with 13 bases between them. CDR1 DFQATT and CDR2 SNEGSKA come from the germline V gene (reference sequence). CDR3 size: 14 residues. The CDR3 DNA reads TGCAGTGCTAGGAGGGGGGGAGGGTACAATGAGCAGTTCTTC. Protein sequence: CSARRGGGYNEQFF.

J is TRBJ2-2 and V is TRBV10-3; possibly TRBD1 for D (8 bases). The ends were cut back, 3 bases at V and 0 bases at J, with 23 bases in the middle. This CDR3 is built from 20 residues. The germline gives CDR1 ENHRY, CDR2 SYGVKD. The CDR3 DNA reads TGTGCCATCAGTGAAACAGGGGGTATGACTAGCTCATCGAACACCGGGGAGCTGTTTTTT. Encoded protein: CAISETGGMTSSSNTGELFF.

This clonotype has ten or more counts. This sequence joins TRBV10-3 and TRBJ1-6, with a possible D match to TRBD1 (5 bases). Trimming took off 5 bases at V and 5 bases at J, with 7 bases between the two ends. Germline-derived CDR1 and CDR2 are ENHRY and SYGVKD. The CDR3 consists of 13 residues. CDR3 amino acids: CAISQTDNSPLHF. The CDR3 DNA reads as TGTGCCATCAGTCAGACAGATAATTCACCCCTCCACTTT.

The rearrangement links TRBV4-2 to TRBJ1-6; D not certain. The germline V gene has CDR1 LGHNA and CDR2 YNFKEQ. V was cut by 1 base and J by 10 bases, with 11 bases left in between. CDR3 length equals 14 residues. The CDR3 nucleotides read TGTGCCAGCAGCCAAGGCGCCGGCTACTCACCCCTCCACTTT. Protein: CASSQGAGYSPLHF.

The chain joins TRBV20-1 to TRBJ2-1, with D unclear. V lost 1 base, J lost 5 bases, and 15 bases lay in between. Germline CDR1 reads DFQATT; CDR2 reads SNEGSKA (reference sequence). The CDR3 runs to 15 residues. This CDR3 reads CSARVGPTADNEQFF. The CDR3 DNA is TGCAGTGCTAGAGTGGGCCCGACGGCCGACAATGAGCAGTTCTTC.

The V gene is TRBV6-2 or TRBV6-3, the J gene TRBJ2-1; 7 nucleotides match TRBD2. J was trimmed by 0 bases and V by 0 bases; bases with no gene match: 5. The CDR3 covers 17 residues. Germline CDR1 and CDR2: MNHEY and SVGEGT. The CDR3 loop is CASSYSRWTSSYNEQFF. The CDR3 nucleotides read TGTGCCAGCAGTTACTCAAGGTGGACTAGCTCCTACAATGAGCAGTTCTTC.

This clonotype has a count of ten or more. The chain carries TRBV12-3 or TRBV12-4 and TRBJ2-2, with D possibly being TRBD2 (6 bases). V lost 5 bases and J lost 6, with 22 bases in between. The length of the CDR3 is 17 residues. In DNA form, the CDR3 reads TGTGCCAGCAGTCAACCCAGGACAACCCGACTAGCCGGGGAGCTGTTTTTT. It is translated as CASSQPRTTRLAGELFF.

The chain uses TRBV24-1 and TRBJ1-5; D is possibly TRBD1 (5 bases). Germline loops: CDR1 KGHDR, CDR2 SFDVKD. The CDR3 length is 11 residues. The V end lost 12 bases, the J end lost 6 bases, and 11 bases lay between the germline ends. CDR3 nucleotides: TGTGCCCCCGGAACAGGTCAGCCCCAGCATTTT. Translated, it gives CAPGTGQPQHF.

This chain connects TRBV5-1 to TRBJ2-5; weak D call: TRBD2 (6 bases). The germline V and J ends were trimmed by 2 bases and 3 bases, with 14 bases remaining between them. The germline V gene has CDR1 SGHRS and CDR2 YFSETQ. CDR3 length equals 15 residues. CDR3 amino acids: CASSFSPGGKETQYF. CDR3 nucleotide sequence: TGCGCCAGCAGCTTTAGCCCTGGAGGGAAAGAGACCCAGTACTTC.

CDR3 region: CASSSASVGVGDTQYF. As DNA, the CDR3 is TGTGCCAGCAGCTCAGCCAGCGTTGGGGTGGGGGATACGCAGTATTTT. V usage is TRBV6-1 and J usage is TRBJ2-3; D gene ambiguous. The V end lost 6 bases, the J end lost 6 bases, and 22 bases lay between the germline ends. The CDR3 totals 16 residues. Germline V CDR1 and CDR2: MNHNS, SASEGT.

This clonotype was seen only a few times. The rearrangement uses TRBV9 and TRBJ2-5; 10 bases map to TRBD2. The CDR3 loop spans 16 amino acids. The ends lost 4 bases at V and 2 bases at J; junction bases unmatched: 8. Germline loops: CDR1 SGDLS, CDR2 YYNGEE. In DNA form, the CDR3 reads TGTGCCAGCAGCCCATGGACTAGCGGACGGCAAGAGACCCAGTACTTC. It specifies CASSPWTSGRQETQYF.

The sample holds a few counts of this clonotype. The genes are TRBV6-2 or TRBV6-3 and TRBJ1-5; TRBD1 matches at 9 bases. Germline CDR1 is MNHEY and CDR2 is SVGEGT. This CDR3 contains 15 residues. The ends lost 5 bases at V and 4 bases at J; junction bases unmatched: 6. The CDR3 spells CASSPHRGQNQPQHF. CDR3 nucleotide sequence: TGTGCCAGCAGTCCCCACAGGGGGCAGAATCAGCCCCAGCATTTT.

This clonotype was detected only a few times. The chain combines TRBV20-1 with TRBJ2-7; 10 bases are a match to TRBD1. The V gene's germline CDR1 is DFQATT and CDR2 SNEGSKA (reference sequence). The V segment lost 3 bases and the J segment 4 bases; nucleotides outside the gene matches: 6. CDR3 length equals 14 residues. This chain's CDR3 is CSARGQGRLYEQYF. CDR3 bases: TGCAGTGCTAGGGGACAGGGGAGACTTTACGAGCAGTACTTC.

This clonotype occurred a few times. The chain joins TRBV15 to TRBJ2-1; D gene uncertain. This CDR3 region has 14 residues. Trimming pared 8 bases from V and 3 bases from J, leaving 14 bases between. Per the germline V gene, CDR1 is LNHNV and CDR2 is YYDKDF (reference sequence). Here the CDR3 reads CATEVRNDYNEQFF. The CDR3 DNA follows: TGTGCCACCGAGGTTAGAAATGACTACAATGAGCAGTTCTTC.

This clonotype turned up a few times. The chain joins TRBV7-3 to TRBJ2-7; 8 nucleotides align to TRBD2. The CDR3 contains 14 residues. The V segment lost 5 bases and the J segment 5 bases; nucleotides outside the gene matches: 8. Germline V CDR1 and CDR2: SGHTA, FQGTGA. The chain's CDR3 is CASSPRGGLNEQYF. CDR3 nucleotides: TGTGCCAGCAGCCCTCGGGGGGGCCTGAACGAGCAGTACTTC.

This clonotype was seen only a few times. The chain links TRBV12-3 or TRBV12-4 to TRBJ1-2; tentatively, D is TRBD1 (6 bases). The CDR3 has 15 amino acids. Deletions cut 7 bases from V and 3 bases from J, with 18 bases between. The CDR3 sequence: CASTRGLQGYYGYTF. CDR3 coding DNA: TGTGCCAGCACCAGGGGCCTCCAAGGGTACTATGGCTACACCTTC.

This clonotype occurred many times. The CDR3 loop reads CAISETFRNTEAFF. The DNA for the CDR3 is TGTGCCATCAGTGAGACATTCAGGAACACTGAAGCTTTCTTT. The chain carries TRBV10-3 and TRBJ1-1; D is uncertain. The V and J ends lost 2 bases and 1 base respectively, with 8 bases between them. Germline CDR1 is ENHRY and CDR2 is SYGVKD. The CDR3 is 14 residues long.

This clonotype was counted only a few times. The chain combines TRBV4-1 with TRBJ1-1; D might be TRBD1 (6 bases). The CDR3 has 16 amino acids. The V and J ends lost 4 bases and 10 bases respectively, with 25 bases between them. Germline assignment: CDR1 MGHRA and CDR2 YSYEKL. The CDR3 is CASSPPQGLQTGSAFF. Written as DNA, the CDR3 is TGCGCCAGCAGCCCCCCCCAGGGTCTACAGACAGGTTCAGCTTTCTTT.

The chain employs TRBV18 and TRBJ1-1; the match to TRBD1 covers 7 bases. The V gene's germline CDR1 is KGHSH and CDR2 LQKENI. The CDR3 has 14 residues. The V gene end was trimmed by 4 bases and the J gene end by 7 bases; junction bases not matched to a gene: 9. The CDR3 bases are TGTGCCAGCTCACTCCAGACAGGGAAAGATGAAGCTTTCTTT. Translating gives CASSLQTGKDEAFF.

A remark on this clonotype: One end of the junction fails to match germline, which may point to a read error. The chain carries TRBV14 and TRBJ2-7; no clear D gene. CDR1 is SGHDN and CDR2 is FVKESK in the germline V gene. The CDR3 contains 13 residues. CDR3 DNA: TGTGCCAGCAGCCAAGTAACCATGTACGGGCAGTACTTC. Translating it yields CASSQVTMYGQYF.

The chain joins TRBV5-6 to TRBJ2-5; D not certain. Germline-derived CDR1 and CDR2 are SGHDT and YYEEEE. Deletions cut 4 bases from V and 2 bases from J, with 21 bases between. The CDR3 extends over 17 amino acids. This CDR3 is CASSNPRQQIVQETQYF. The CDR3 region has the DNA TGTGCCAGCAGCAATCCCCGCCAACAGATTGTACAAGAGACCCAGTACTTC.

The CDR3 is CASSLRVNRDTEAFF. The CDR3 bases are TGTGCCAGCAGTTTAAGGGTTAATCGGGACACTGAAGCTTTCTTT. The chain carries TRBV12-3 or TRBV12-4 and TRBJ1-1, with D unclear. With 2 bases removed from V and 3 bases from J, the gap between germline ends came to 13 bases. This CDR3 is 15 amino acids long.

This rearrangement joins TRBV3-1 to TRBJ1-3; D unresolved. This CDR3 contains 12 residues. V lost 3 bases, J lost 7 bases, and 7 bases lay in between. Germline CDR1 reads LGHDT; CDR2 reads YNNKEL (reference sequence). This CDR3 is CASSHLGNTIYF. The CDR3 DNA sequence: TGTGCCAGCAGCCATCTAGGGAACACCATATATTTT.

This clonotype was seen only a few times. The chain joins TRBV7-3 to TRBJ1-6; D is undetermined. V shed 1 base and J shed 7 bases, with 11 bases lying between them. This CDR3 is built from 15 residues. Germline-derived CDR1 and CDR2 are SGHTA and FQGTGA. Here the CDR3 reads CASSLNAQTNSPLHF. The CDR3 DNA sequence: TGTGCCAGCAGCTTAAACGCCCAGACAAATTCACCCCTCCACTTT.

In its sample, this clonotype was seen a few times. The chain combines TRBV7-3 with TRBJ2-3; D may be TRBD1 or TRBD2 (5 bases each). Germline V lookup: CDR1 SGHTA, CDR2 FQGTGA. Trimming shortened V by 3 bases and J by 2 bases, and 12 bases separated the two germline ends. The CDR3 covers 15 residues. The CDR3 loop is CASSLPAGTTDTQYF. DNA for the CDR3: TGTGCCAGCAGCTTGCCGGCAGGGACCACAGATACGCAGTATTTT. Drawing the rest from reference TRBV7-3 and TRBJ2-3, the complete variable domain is GAGVSQTPSNKVTEKGKYVELRCDPISGHTALYWYRQSLGQGPEFLIYFQGTGAADDSGLPNDRFFAVRPEGSVSTLKIQRTERGDSAVYLCASSLPAGTTDTQYFGPGTRLTVL.